These 20 T cell receptor beta chains originate from one sample sequenced in a study of cytomegalovirus exposure and HLA in healthy donors. PCR was performed using 60 Vbeta and 13 Jbeta primers. Generated by immunoSEQ multiplex PCR, the TCRdb table keeps only in-frame clones and is missing some. The sample has about 150,000 clones; 76% are singletons. Sequenced input: PBMCs. These receptors were taken from a man aged 40-55 years in good health and CMV-seronegative.

This chain uses TRBV11-3 with TRBJ1-1; TRBD1 agrees at 10 bases. Looked up from germline, CDR1 is SGHNT and CDR2 is YENEEA. J was trimmed by 3 bases and V by 5 bases; bases with no gene match: 3. The CDR3 sequence is 14 residues long. Here the CDR3 reads CASSLGQGDTEAFF. CDR3 DNA: TGTGCCAGCAGCCTTGGACAGGGGGACACTGAAGCTTTCTTT.

The V call is TRBV7-3, the J call TRBJ2-1; possible D gene TRBD2, 5 bases. CDR3 size: 18 residues. The V end was cut by 2 bases, the J end by 0 bases, with 17 bases between. CDR1 and CDR2 (germline): SGHTA, FQGTGA. For the CDR3, the DNA is TGTGCCAGCAGCTTAGGGTGGGGTTTAGCGTCCTCCTACAATGAGCAGTTCTTC. Its translation: CASSLGWGLASSYNEQFF.

The chain employs TRBV2 and TRBJ2-7; TRBD1 might be the D (5 bases). Between the trimmed V and J ends, which lost 2 bases and 2 bases, there was a span of 10 bases. CDR1 is SNHLY, CDR2 FYNNEI, per germline. This CDR3 is 14 amino acids long. The CDR3 DNA reads as TGTGCCAGCAGTGAACAGGGCAGTACCTACGAGCAGTACTTC. Translating gives CASSEQGSTYEQYF.

V is TRBV4-3 and J is TRBJ2-7, with D perhaps TRBD2 (6 bases). Germline V gives CDR1 LGHNA, CDR2 YSLEER. Trimming took 4 bases from V and 3 from J, leaving 13 bases between them. The CDR3 covers 14 residues. CDR3 loop: CASSPGVRSYEQYF. CDR3 DNA: TGCGCCAGCAGCCCGGGAGTTCGGAGCTACGAGCAGTACTTC.

The V gene is TRBV6-5, the J gene TRBJ2-1; a weak D match, TRBD2 (5 bases). CDR1 is MNHEY, CDR2 SVGAGI, per germline. This CDR3 has 13 residues. The germline V and J ends were trimmed by 2 bases and 3 bases, with 5 bases remaining between them. DNA for the CDR3: TGTGCCAGCAGTTACCGGGGCTACAATGAGCAGTTCTTC. Amino acids: CASSYRGYNEQFF.

CDR3 nucleotide sequence: TGTGCCAGCATACAGGGGGGGGTACTGGGCACAGATACGCAGTATTTT. It specifies CASIQGGVLGTDTQYF. The chain has TRBV28 and TRBJ2-3, with D possibly TRBD1 on 8 matching bases. Deletions cut 7 bases from V and 1 base from J, with 18 bases between. CDR1 MDHEN and CDR2 SYDVKM come from the germline V gene. CDR3 length equals 16 residues.

This clone was observed a handful of times. The chain joins TRBV9 to TRBJ2-7; D perhaps matches TRBD2 (6 bases). Trimming left V 3 bases short and J 0 bases short, with 10 bases between. The CDR3 is 14 amino acids. CDR1 is SGDLS, CDR2 YYNGEE, per germline. CDR3 loop: CASSGTTDSYEQYF. The CDR3 DNA reads as TGTGCCAGCAGCGGGACTACCGACTCCTACGAGCAGTACTTC. The full variable domain, completed using reference TRBV9 and TRBJ2-7, is DSGVTQTPKHLITATGQRVTLRCSPRSGDLSVYWYQQSLDQGLQFLIQYYNGEERAKGNILERFSAQQFPDLHSELNLSSLELGDSALYFCASSGTTDSYEQYFGPGTRLTVT.

This rearrangement joins TRBV15 to TRBJ1-2, with D perhaps TRBD1 (5 bases). The CDR3 runs 15 residues. Germline V gene sequence: CDR1 LNHNV, CDR2 YYDKDF (reference sequence). V was clipped by 0 bases and J by 7 bases, with 15 bases between them. The CDR3 loop is CATSRDFSRVVGYTF. The CDR3 region has the DNA TGTGCCACCAGCAGAGATTTTAGCAGGGTAGTTGGCTACACCTTC.

V is TRBV7-9 and J is TRBJ2-2, with no clear D. V was clipped by 5 bases and J by 0 bases, with 13 bases between them. Germline assignment: CDR1 SEHNR and CDR2 FQNEAQ (reference sequence). The CDR3 totals 16 residues. The CDR3 sequence: CASSVNYRTNTGELFF. Written as DNA, the CDR3 is TGTGCCAGCAGCGTTAATTACAGAACGAACACCGGGGAGCTGTTTTTT. Together with reference TRBV7-9 and TRBJ2-2, the CDR3 gives the full variable domain: DTGVSQNPRHKITKRGQNVTFRCDPISEHNRLYWYRQTLGQGPEFLTYFQNEAQLEKSRLLSDRFSAERPKGSFSTLEIQRTEQGDSAMYLCASSVNYRTNTGELFFGEGSRLTVL.

V and J are TRBV6-1 and TRBJ2-1; D is perhaps TRBD2 (5 bases). The CDR3 is 14 amino acids. Trimming stripped 4 bases from V and 0 bases from J, with 7 bases between. Germline V gene sequence: CDR1 MNHNS, CDR2 SASEGT. DNA of the CDR3: TGTGCCAGCAGTGCAACTAGCTCCTACAATGAGCAGTTCTTC. Its translation is CASSATSSYNEQFF.

This clone appeared a few times. The V and J genes are TRBV19 and TRBJ1-1, with TRBD1 matching over 10 bases. The germline gives CDR1 LNHDA, CDR2 SQIVND (reference sequence). The CDR3 length is 13 residues. The V gene end was trimmed by 10 bases and the J gene end by 5 bases; junction bases not matched to a gene: 7. CDR3 nucleotides: TGTGCCACAGGGGACAGGGGAAATACTGAAGCTTTCTTT. It specifies CATGDRGNTEAFF.

CDR3 sequence: CASSYTPGGIGTEAFF. The DNA of the CDR3 is TGTGCCAGCAGTTACACCCCAGGGGGCATCGGGACTGAAGCTTTCTTT. This chain joins TRBV6-5 and TRBJ1-1; 8 nucleotides match TRBD1. Germline-derived CDR1 and CDR2 are MNHEY and SVGAGI. There are 16 residues in the CDR3. V was pared by 2 bases and J by 5 bases, with 10 bases of the junction left unmatched.

The chain is built from TRBV13 and TRBJ1-6; 8 bases fit TRBD1. CDR1 and CDR2 from the germline V gene are PRHDT and FYEKMQ (reference sequence). The CDR3 loop spans 14 amino acids. V was clipped by 5 bases and J by 7 bases; unmatched bases: 4. CDR3 bases: TGTGCCAGCAGCCCACGACAGGGGAATTCACCCCTCCACTTT. Amino acids: CASSPRQGNSPLHF.

The J gene is TRBJ2-2, the V gene TRBV7-9, with 8 bases matching TRBD1. The CDR3 has 18 residues. J lost 1 base, V lost 0 bases, and 7 bases had no gene match. CDR1 and CDR2 (germline): SEHNR, FQNEAQ (reference sequence). This CDR3 is CASSLASMGQVNTGELFF. The DNA for the CDR3 is TGTGCCAGCAGCTTAGCATCGATGGGACAGGTGAACACCGGGGAGCTGTTTTTT. The variable domain in full, completed from reference TRBV7-9 and TRBJ2-2, reads DTGVSQNPRHKITKRGQNVTFRCDPISEHNRLYWYRQTLGQGPEFLTYFQNEAQLEKSRLLSDRFSAERPKGSFSTLEIQRTEQGDSAMYLCASSLASMGQVNTGELFFGEGSRLTVL.

The genes are TRBV6-5 and TRBJ2-3; 8 bases are a match to TRBD2. V gave up 3 bases and J gave up 2 bases; unmatched junction bases: 7. Germline V gene data show CDR1 as MNHEY and CDR2 as SVGAGI. CDR3 length: 16 residues. The CDR3 DNA follows: TGTGCCAGCAGTTATACGGGGGGGACATTCACAGATACGCAGTATTTT. Translation: CASSYTGGTFTDTQYF.

In nucleotides, the CDR3 is TGTGCCAGCAGCTTAGACCAGATCACAGATACGCAGTATTTT. Translation: CASSLDQITDTQYF. The rearrangement uses TRBV7-2 and TRBJ2-3, with D unresolved. V was pared by 1 base and J by 2 bases, with 7 bases between. The length of the CDR3 is 14 residues. Germline V lookup: CDR1 SGHTA, CDR2 FQGNSA.

The V and J genes are TRBV28 and TRBJ2-3; 9 positions agree with TRBD2. V shed 5 bases and J 8 bases; nucleotides not matched to a gene: 11. The CDR3 extends over 15 amino acids. Germline loops: CDR1 MDHEN, CDR2 SYDVKM. CDR3 protein: CASSPTSGGLGTQYF. Here the CDR3 DNA reads TGTGCCAGCAGTCCGACTAGCGGCGGGCTTGGTACGCAGTATTTT.

This clone has only a few counts. The rearrangement uses TRBV11-3 and TRBJ2-5; 8 bases fit TRBD1. The V segment lost 5 bases and the J segment 1 base; nucleotides outside the gene matches: 9. The CDR3 is 16 amino acids. Germline V gene data show CDR1 as SGHNT and CDR2 as YENEEA. CDR3 DNA sequence: TGTGCCAGCAGCATTGGGCTTCAGGGGGCCCAAGAGACCCAGTACTTC. The encoded protein is CASSIGLQGAQETQYF.

The chain is built from TRBV19 and TRBJ2-7; 8 bases are shared with TRBD1. Germline loops: CDR1 LNHDA, CDR2 SQIVND (reference sequence). CDR3 length: 15 residues. V lost 4 bases, J lost 2 bases, and 7 bases stayed unmatched. For the CDR3, the DNA is TGTGCCAGTAGTAGCGGGACAGGCACAACCTACGAGCAGTACTTC. Its translation: CASSSGTGTTYEQYF. The entire variable domain, with the rest obtained from reference TRBV19 and TRBJ2-7, is as follows: DGGITQSPKYLFRKEGQNVTLSCEQNLNHDAMYWYRQDPGQGLRLIYYSQIVNDFQKGDIAEGYSVSREKKESFPLTVTSAQKNPTAFYLCASSSGTGTTYEQYFGPGTRLTVT.

This clone was observed once. The chain recombines TRBV5-6 with TRBJ2-3; 11 bases are shared with TRBD2. V dropped 0 bases and J dropped 0; count of bases not matched to a gene: 3. The germline V gene has CDR1 SGHDT and CDR2 YYEEEE. This CDR3 region has 17 residues. The CDR3 coding sequence is TGTGCCAGCAGCTTGGTGATAGCGGGGGGGAGCACAGATACGCAGTATTTT. Translating gives CASSLVIAGGSTDTQYF.